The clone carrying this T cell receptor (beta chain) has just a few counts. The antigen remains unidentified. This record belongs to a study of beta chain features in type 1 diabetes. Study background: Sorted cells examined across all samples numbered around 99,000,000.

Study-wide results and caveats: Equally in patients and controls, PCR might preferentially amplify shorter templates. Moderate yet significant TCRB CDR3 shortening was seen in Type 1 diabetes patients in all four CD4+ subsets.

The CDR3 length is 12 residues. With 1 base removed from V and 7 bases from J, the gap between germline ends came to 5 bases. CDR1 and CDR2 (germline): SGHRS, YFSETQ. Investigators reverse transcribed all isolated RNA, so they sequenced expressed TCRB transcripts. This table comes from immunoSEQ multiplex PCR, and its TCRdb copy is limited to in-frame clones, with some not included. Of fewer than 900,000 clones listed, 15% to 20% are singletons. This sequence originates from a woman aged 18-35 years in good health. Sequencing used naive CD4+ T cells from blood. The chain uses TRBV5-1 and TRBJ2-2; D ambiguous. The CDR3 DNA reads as TGCGCCAGCAGCTTGTGGTTCGGGGAGCTGTTTTTT. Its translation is CASSLWFGELFF.